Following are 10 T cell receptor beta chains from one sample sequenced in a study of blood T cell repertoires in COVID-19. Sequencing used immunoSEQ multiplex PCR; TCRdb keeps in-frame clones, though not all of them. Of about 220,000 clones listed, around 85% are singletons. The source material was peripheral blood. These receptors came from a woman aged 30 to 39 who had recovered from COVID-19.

The CDR3 DNA reads as TGTGCCAGCAGCTGGGAAAAGGGGGAGCAGTACTTC. This translates into CASSWEKGEQYF. The rearrangement links TRBV11-2 to TRBJ2-7; D possibly corresponds to TRBD1 (5 bases). The CDR3 runs to 12 residues. V was clipped by 4 bases and J by 7 bases, with 11 bases between them. Germline V CDR1 and CDR2: SGHAT, FQNNGV.

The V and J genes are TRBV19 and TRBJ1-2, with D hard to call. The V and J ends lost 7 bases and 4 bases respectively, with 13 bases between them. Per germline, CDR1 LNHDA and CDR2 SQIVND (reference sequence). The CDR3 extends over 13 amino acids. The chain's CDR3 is CASTNLGGYGYTF. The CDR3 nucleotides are TGTGCCAGTACCAATTTAGGAGGCTATGGCTACACCTTC.

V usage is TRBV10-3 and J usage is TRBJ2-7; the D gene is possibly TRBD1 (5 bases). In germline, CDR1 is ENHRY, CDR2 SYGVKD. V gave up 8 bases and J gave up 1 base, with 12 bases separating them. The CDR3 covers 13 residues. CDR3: CAIGWKGSYEQYF. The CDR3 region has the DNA TGTGCCATCGGGTGGAAGGGGTCCTACGAGCAGTACTTC.

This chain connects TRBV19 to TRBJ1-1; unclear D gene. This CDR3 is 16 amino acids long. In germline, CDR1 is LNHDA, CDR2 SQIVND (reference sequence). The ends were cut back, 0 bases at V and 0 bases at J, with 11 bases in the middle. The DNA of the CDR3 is TGTGCCAGTAGTATAGATCGACCAGGAATGAACACTGAAGCTTTCTTT. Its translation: CASSIDRPGMNTEAFF. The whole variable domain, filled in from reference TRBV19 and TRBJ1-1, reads DGGITQSPKYLFRKEGQNVTLSCEQNLNHDAMYWYRQDPGQGLRLIYYSQIVNDFQKGDIAEGYSVSREKKESFPLTVTSAQKNPTAFYLCASSIDRPGMNTEAFFGQGTRLTVV.

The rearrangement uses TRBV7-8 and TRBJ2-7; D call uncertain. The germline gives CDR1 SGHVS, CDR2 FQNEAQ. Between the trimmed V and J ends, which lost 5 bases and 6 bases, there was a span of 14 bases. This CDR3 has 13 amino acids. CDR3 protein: CASSPQRQIEQYF. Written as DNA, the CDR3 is TGTGCCAGCAGCCCGCAGCGCCAGATCGAGCAGTACTTC.

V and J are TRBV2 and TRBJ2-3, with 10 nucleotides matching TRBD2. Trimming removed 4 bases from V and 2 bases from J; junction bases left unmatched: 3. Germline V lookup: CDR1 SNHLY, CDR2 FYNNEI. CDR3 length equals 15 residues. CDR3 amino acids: CASSGSGGSTDTQYF. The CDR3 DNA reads TGTGCCAGCAGTGGTAGCGGGGGGTCCACAGATACGCAGTATTTT.

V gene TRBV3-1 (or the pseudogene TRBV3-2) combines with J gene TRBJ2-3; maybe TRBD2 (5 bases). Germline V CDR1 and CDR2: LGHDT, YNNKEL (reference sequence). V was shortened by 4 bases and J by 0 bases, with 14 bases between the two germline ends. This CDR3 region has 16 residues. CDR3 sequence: CASSPLERSSTDTQYF. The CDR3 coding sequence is TGTGCCAGCAGCCCGCTGGAGCGGAGTAGCACAGATACGCAGTATTTT.

The CDR3: CASSQGWGQNLNEQFF. CDR3 DNA sequence: TGCGCCAGCAGCCAAGGATGGGGACAGAACCTCAATGAGCAGTTCTTC. V is TRBV4-1 and J is TRBJ2-1, with 7 nucleotides matching TRBD1. From germline, CDR1 is MGHRA and CDR2 YSYEKL. V shed 1 base and J 6 bases; nucleotides not matched to a gene: 9. The CDR3 covers 16 residues.

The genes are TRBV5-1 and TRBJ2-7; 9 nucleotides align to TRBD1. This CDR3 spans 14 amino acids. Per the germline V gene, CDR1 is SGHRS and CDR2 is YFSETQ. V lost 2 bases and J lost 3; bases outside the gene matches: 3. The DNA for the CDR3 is TGCGCCAGCAGCTTCCGGGACAGGGTCTACGAGCAGTACTTC. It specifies CASSFRDRVYEQYF.

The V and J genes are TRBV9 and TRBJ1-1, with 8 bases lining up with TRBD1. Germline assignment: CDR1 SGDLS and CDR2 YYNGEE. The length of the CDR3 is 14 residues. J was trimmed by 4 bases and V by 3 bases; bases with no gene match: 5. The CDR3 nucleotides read TGTGCCAGCAGCGCAGGGGGCGTGTTCACTGAAGCTTTCTTT. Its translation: CASSAGGVFTEAFF.